The rows below give T cell receptor beta chains drawn from one sample of a study of OX40 agonist ivuxolimab in advanced cancers. Some clones are missing from TCRdb's copy, which holds only in-frame ones; the method was immunoSEQ multiplex PCR. The sample comprises fewer than 80,000 clones, approximately 83% of which are singletons, and roughly 0.62% rests with the top ten. The specimen was CD4+ or CD8+ T cells sorted from blood, collected in a trial of the OX40 agonist ivuxolimab. The receptors come from an adult with an advanced solid tumor such as melanoma, head and neck, liver or kidney cancer. CDR3s include the opening cysteine and the closing phenylalanine or tryptophan. The order of the fields is D gene, J gene, clone size, V gene, CDR3 protein, CDR3 DNA. A D gene is named only where the DNA matches it firmly. Clone size is shown for a subset of rows, as once, few, many or a class of expanded clone.

D gene: .; J gene: TRBJ2-7; clone size: .; V gene: TRBV14; CDR3 protein: CASSQDWGVGEQYF; CDR3 DNA: TGTGCCAGCAGCCAAGACTGGGGAGTAGGGGAGCAGTACTTC
D gene: TRBD2; J gene: TRBJ2-5; clone size: .; V gene: TRBV29-1; CDR3 protein: CSVEGAESSGGAGASLETQYF; CDR3 DNA: TGCAGCGTTGAAGGGGCGGAGTCTAGCGGGGGGGCCGGGGCTTCTCTAGAGACCCAGTACTTC
D gene: .; J gene: TRBJ1-1; clone size: once; V gene: TRBV7-9; CDR3 protein: CASSPPGAGTEAFF; CDR3 DNA: TGTGCCAGCAGCCCGCCCGGGGCGGGCACTGAAGCTTTCTTT
D gene: .; J gene: TRBJ1-6; clone size: .; V gene: TRBV2; CDR3 protein: CASSAFGSYNSPLHF; CDR3 DNA: TGTGCCAGCAGTGCCTTTGGGTCCTATAATTCACCCCTCCACTTT
D gene: .; J gene: TRBJ1-5; clone size: .; V gene: TRBV18; CDR3 protein: CASSQGGGNQPQHF; CDR3 DNA: TGTGCCAGCTCCCAAGGGGGGGGAAATCAGCCCCAGCATTTT
D gene: .; J gene: TRBJ2-7; clone size: .; V gene: TRBV28; CDR3 protein: CASSFPLTASYEQYF; CDR3 DNA: TGTGCCAGCAGTTTCCCCCTTACGGCCTCCTACGAGCAGTACTTC
D gene: .; J gene: TRBJ2-5; clone size: .; V gene: TRBV7-2; CDR3 protein: CASSLGGQETQYF; CDR3 DNA: TGTGCCAGCAGCTTAGGAGGGCAAGAGACCCAGTACTTC
D gene: TRBD1; J gene: TRBJ2-3; clone size: .; V gene: TRBV11-1; CDR3 protein: CASSWAGQGRGTQYF; CDR3 DNA: TGTGCCAGCAGCTGGGCGGGACAGGGCCGGGGTACGCAGTATTTT
D gene: .; J gene: TRBJ2-5; clone size: .; V gene: TRBV27; CDR3 protein: CASSLMEETQYF; CDR3 DNA: TGTGCCAGCAGTTTAATGGAAGAGACCCAGTACTTC
D gene: TRBD2; J gene: TRBJ2-3; clone size: .; V gene: TRBV9; CDR3 protein: CASSARLAGGRDTQYF; CDR3 DNA: TGTGCCAGCAGCGCCCGACTAGCGGGGGGGCGAGATACGCAGTATTTT
D gene: .; J gene: TRBJ2-7; clone size: .; V gene: TRBV25-1; CDR3 protein: CASGKSYEQYF; CDR3 DNA: TGTGCCAGCGGTAAATCCTACGAGCAGTACTTC
D gene: .; J gene: TRBJ2-1; clone size: .; V gene: TRBV6-5; CDR3 protein: CASSYSGFINEQFF; CDR3 DNA: TGTGCCAGCAGTTACTCGGGCTTTATCAATGAGCAGTTCTTC
D gene: TRBD2; J gene: TRBJ2-1; clone size: .; V gene: TRBV7-9; CDR3 protein: CASSLGLAGTYNEQFF; CDR3 DNA: TGTGCCAGCAGCTTAGGCCTAGCGGGGACCTACAATGAGCAGTTCTTC
D gene: .; J gene: TRBJ2-2; clone size: .; V gene: TRBV7-2; CDR3 protein: CASSPRGPITGELFF; CDR3 DNA: TGTGCCAGCAGCCCGCGGGGGCCGATTACCGGGGAGCTGTTTTTT
D gene: .; J gene: TRBJ2-2; clone size: .; V gene: TRBV7-2; CDR3 protein: CASSWDGGRAGGELFF; CDR3 DNA: TGTGCCAGCAGCTGGGACGGGGGCCGGGCAGGTGGGGAGCTGTTTTTT
D gene: .; J gene: TRBJ2-7; clone size: .; V gene: TRBV25-1; CDR3 protein: CASSIGLTPYEQYF; CDR3 DNA: TGTGCCAGCAGCATAGGGTTAACCCCCTACGAGCAGTACTTC
D gene: .; J gene: TRBJ1-5; clone size: .; V gene: TRBV9; CDR3 protein: CASSTGQRDQPQHF; CDR3 DNA: TGTGCCAGCAGCACCGGACAGAGGGATCAGCCCCAGCATTTT
D gene: .; J gene: TRBJ1-1; clone size: .; V gene: TRBV5-1; CDR3 protein: CASSLDSNTEAFF; CDR3 DNA: TGCGCCAGCAGCTTGGACAGCAACACTGAAGCTTTCTTT